This T cell receptor beta chain was recorded in a study of blood T cell repertoires in COVID-19 (dated by TCRdb to 2020 to 2021). For the wider study: Samples from collaborators originated in the United States, Italy and Spain and spanned both the acute and convalescent phases of COVID-19. The repertoires were released in a freely available public database meant as a resource for research on the immune response to SARS-CoV-2. The samples were drawn from the first 160 participants of the ongoing ImmuneRACE study and from roughly 1,300 subjects provided by 6 global collaborators. A de-identified subject ID, COVID-19 status, age in years and sex were almost always included in the sample metadata. Where HLA class I and class II types were available, the types were taken from metadata supplied by the sample provider, not from assay-based typing. The dataset comprised deeply sampled blood TCRbeta repertoires from subjects exposed to, actively infected with, or recovered from COVID-19. The prospective study material was composed of cDNA or gDNA derived from T cells, B-cell-depleted T cells, or PBMCs. Study-level results and caveats: Clinical and demographic metadata were provided uncurated, with the amount varying by source and participant.

TCRbeta CDR3 regions were amplified from genomic DNA by means of the immunoSEQ Assay, a bias-controlled multiplex PCR. Per the source publication's procedure: Within the assay, amplification of reference gene primers was used to estimate how many nucleated cells each sample contained. To quantify the absolute abundance of each unique TCRbeta CDR3 rearrangement, sequence reads were collapsed and filtered. For each sample, productive Simpson clonality was calculated as the square root of Simpson's diversity index across productive rearrangements. Drawn from immuneACCESS, this table holds only the in-frame rearrangements with V and J called that TCRdb kept. Clones are partly lost; checked studies trace under half to an unresolved V gene and leave the rest unexplained. The V and J calls and the clone size are those of that table, but D and trimming were determined from the DNA. Here the sample has some 150,000 clones; about 85% occur a single time. The top ten hold 5% of the sample.

As regards this clone: The antigen it recognizes is unknown. No per-base quality is available; no much larger clone lies one base away.

One collaborating source in Seattle enrolled patients during active infection and followed them longitudinally through the course of disease. The collaborating institutions used their own protocols to collect whole blood in K2EDTA tubes. Collaborator samples were shipped for TCRbeta analysis as frozen whole blood, isolated PBMCs, or DNA extracted from either sample type. Based on the germline V gene, the CDR1 and CDR2 sequences are SQVTM and ANQGSEA. The germline ends are 10 bases apart after V is trimmed by 5 bases and J by 3 bases. The CDR3 goes from the cysteine to the phenylalanine over 13 residues. The entry retains the CDR3 DNA only, 39 bases that are in frame from base 1.

Specimen: peripheral blood. This TCR came from a woman aged 70-85 years with COVID-19, enrolled during active disease. In this chain, TRBV29-1 is recombined with TRBJ1-4; the D segment could be TRBD1, given 5 matching bases. The DNA sequence reads TGCAGCGTTATGGGGGGGGCTAATGAAAAACTGTTTTTT. It codes for CSVMGGANEKLFF. This CDR3, with the reference TRBV29-1 and TRBJ1-4 proteins standing in past its ends, gives the full variable domain SAVISQKPSRDICQRGTSLTIQCQVDSQVTMMFWYRQQPGQSLTLIATANQGSEATYESGFVIDKFPISRPNLTFSTLTVSNMSPEDSSIYLCSVMGGANEKLFFGSGTQLSVL.